The 5 T cell receptor beta chains listed next were all sequenced from one sample in a study of blood T cell repertoires in COVID-19. Using immunoSEQ multiplex PCR, the repertoire was profiled, and TCRdb retains in-frame clones only, with some absent. The data show 130,000 to 150,000 clones, more than 75% seen once. The sample taken for sequencing was PBMCs or T cells enriched from blood (not recorded which). The receptors here all came from a man in his sixties who had recovered from COVID-19.

The chain couples TRBV9 to TRBJ2-2; TRBD2 might be the D (5 bases). Looked up from germline, CDR1 is SGDLS and CDR2 is YYNGEE. Trimming cost V 1 base and J 2 bases, with 9 bases left between them. The CDR3 is 15 residues long. CDR3 sequence: CASSVRSGNTGELFF. Here the CDR3 DNA reads TGTGCCAGCAGCGTAAGATCGGGAAACACCGGGGAGCTGTTTTTT.

V usage is TRBV2 and J usage is TRBJ2-7, with 8 bases that match TRBD1. This CDR3 spans 16 amino acids. The V gene's germline CDR1 is SNHLY and CDR2 FYNNEI. The trim removed 2 bases at V and 3 bases at J, leaving 9 bases unmatched. CDR3 protein: CASSELRDRINYEQYF. Written as DNA, the CDR3 is TGTGCCAGCAGTGAACTCCGGGACAGGATAAACTACGAGCAGTACTTC.

The chain has TRBV27 and TRBJ2-2, with 8 bases identical to TRBD1. Per the germline V gene, CDR1 is MNHEY and CDR2 is SMNVEV (reference sequence). Unmatched junction bases numbered 17, after V lost 7 bases and J lost 10 bases. CDR3 length equals 16 residues. DNA for the CDR3: TGTGCCAGCACCACCCAGGGTACAGGGGGGAAAAAGGAGCTGTTTTTT. This encodes CASTTQGTGGKKELFF.

V usage is TRBV28 and J usage is TRBJ2-7; 9 nucleotides agree with TRBD1. V trimming: 6 bases; J trimming: 3 bases; junction bases outside the gene matches: 9. Germline V lookup: CDR1 MDHEN, CDR2 SYDVKM. The CDR3 runs 15 residues. CDR3 DNA sequence: TGTGCCAGCAGCCAGATAGGGACAGGGTTCTACGAGCAGTACTTC. This sequence encodes CASSQIGTGFYEQYF.

The gene calls are TRBV11-2 and TRBJ1-6, with D possibly being TRBD1 (5 bases). Trimming cost V 1 base and J 7 bases, with 14 bases left between them. CDR1 is SGHAT, CDR2 FQNNGV, per germline. This CDR3 contains 16 residues. CDR3 protein: CASSLGKGLRNSPLHF. CDR3 DNA sequence: TGTGCCAGCAGCTTAGGGAAGGGGCTTCGGAATTCACCCCTCCACTTT. Full variable domain (remainder filled in from reference TRBV11-2 and TRBJ1-6): EAGVAQSPRYKIIEKRQSVAFWCNPISGHATLYWYQQILGQGPKLLIQFQNNGVVDDSQLPKDRFSAERLKGVDSTLKIQPAKLEDSAVYLCASSLGKGLRNSPLHFGNGTRLTVT.